The source of this T cell receptor (beta chain) is a study of T cell repertoires in cytomegalovirus infection. Study-level information: It was the public TCR beta signatures that indicated both CMV infection and matching HLA type.

CDR3 size: 11 residues. The germline gives CDR1 SGHVS, CDR2 FNYEAQ. Trimming shortened V by 6 bases and J by 7 bases, and 10 bases separated the two germline ends. TCRdb recomputed calls from the reads with MiXCR, one row per CDR3 protein. The table shows over 50,000 distinct CDR3 sequences, with about 19% occurring only once. This clonotype was recorded a few times. Its cognate antigen is unknown. General study results and limits: Dominating the ex vivo response were TCR beta clonotypes that were CMV-specific and HLA-C-restricted.

This chain links TRBV7-6 with TRBJ2-7, with D perhaps assigned TRBD1 or TRBD2 (5 bases each). The sequencing here drew on CD8+ T cells from cultured PBMCs, taken from culture after CMV antigen stimulation. This sequence was found in a human donor in good health (CMV status not recorded). Some clones in this sample may be carry-over from other donors' samples. CDR3 nucleotide sequence: TGTGCCAGCAGTTTTGAGGGGGAGCAGTACTTC. Translating it yields CASSFEGEQYF.